Listed below are T cell receptor beta chains from one sample, sequenced in a study of Ad26.COV2.S vaccination and SARS-CoV-2 variants. The data were produced by immunoSEQ multiplex PCR, yet TCRdb's version contains in-frame clones alone and is incomplete. The sample comprises about 370,000 clones, about 91% of which are singletons, and about 1.9% rests with the top ten. Sequenced material: peripheral blood, taken in a trial of Ad26.COV2.S vaccine versus placebo. The receptors come from a person between 18 and 65 years old who received the Ad26.COV2.S COVID-19 vaccine or a placebo. CDR3s include the opening cysteine and the closing phenylalanine or tryptophan. A D gene is named only where the DNA matches it firmly. Where a row states a size, it is once, few, many or the class of an expanded clone; other rows omit it.

cdr3_aa cdr3_nt clone_size j_call cdr3_length d_call v_call
CASSLRENQPQHF TGTGCCAGCAGTTTGAGGGAGAATCAGCCCCAGCATTTT . TRBJ1-5 13 . TRBV12-3/TRBV12-4
CASRSSGQIYGYTF TGTGCCAGTAGGAGCTCTGGACAGATCTATGGCTACACCTTC . TRBJ1-2 14 . TRBV19
CASSLSPTTAEKLFF TGTGCCAGCAGCTTATCCCCGACCACGGCTGAAAAACTGTTTTTT . TRBJ1-4 15 . TRBV7-9
CASSLAALAGRETQYF TGTGCCAGCAGCTTAGCGGCTCTAGCGGGAAGGGAGACCCAGTACTTC . TRBJ2-5 16 TRBD2 TRBV7-9
CASSPTGYEQYF TGTGCCAGCAGCCCGACAGGCTACGAGCAGTACTTC . TRBJ2-7 12 . TRBV11-3
CASSPPDSEAFF TGTGCCAGCTCACCTCCCGACAGTGAAGCTTTCTTT . TRBJ1-1 12 . TRBV18
CASTSTDTQYF TGCGCCAGCACTAGCACAGATACGCAGTATTTT . TRBJ2-3 11 . TRBV10-2
CASSGTSGSYNEQFF TGCGCCAGCAGTGGGACTAGCGGGAGTTACAATGAGCAGTTCTTC . TRBJ2-1 15 TRBD2 TRBV10-2
CASSVAREEGKLFF TGTGCCAGCAGCGTAGCGAGGGAGGAGGGAAAACTGTTTTTT . TRBJ1-4 14 . TRBV9
CASSSKSGITEAFF TGTGCCAGCAGTTCAAAGTCAGGAATCACTGAAGCTTTCTTT . TRBJ1-1 14 . TRBV28
CASSFGTSGADF TGTGCCAGCAGCTTTGGAACTAGCGGTGCGGACTTC . TRBJ2-7 12 TRBD2 TRBV7-8
CASSPGLAGTGELFF TGTGCCAGCAGTCCGGGACTAGCGGGAACCGGGGAGCTGTTTTTT . TRBJ2-2 15 TRBD2 TRBV7-8
CATSRRSLDTEAFF TGTGCCACCAGCAGAAGATCTCTGGACACTGAAGCTTTCTTT . TRBJ1-1 14 . TRBV15
CAISESGQGGTEAFF TGTGCCATCAGTGAGTCGGGCCAGGGGGGGACTGAAGCTTTCTTT . TRBJ1-1 15 TRBD1 TRBV10-3
CASSEETSPADTQYF TGTGCCAGCAGTGAAGAGACTAGCCCCGCAGATACGCAGTATTTT few TRBJ2-3 15 TRBD2 TRBV6-4
CATSDPGTSYNEQFF TGTGCCACCAGTGATCCCGGGACATCCTACAATGAGCAGTTCTTC . TRBJ2-1 15 . TRBV24-1
CAISDEGPGANTGELFF TGTGCCATCAGTGATGAGGGGCCGGGAGCCAACACCGGGGAGCTGTTTTTT . TRBJ2-2 17 . TRBV10-3
CASTTSGGTQYF TGTGCCAGCACCACTAGCGGTGGGACCCAGTACTTC . TRBJ2-5 12 TRBD2 TRBV28
CASSQEGKLNTGELFF TGCGCCAGCAGCCAAGAAGGGAAGCTAAACACCGGGGAGCTGTTTTTT . TRBJ2-2 16 . TRBV4-1
CATSDTRDGYYGYTF TGTGCCACCAGTGATACCCGGGACGGATACTATGGCTACACCTTC . TRBJ1-2 15 . TRBV24-1
CASKETSGRAAQYF TGTGCCAGCAAGGAAACTAGCGGGAGGGCGGCGCAGTATTTT . TRBJ2-3 14 TRBD2 TRBV25-1
CAWGPGTGTWEQYF TGTGCCTGGGGTCCCGGGACAGGGACGTGGGAGCAGTACTTC . TRBJ2-7 14 TRBD1 TRBV30
CASSESRTGELFF TGTGCCAGCAGTGAGTCCAGAACCGGGGAGCTGTTTTTT . TRBJ2-2 13 . TRBV2
CASSRGGGINQPQHF TGTGCCAGCAGCCGAGGGGGAGGGATCAATCAGCCCCAGCATTTT once TRBJ1-5 15 . TRBV11-2
CASSLRGSYEQYF TGCGCCAGCAGCTTGCGGGGTTCCTACGAGCAGTACTTC . TRBJ2-7 13 . TRBV5-1
CASSLAAGATYSTEAFF TGTGCCAGCAGCTTAGCGGCGGGGGCGACCTACTCCACTGAAGCTTTCTTT . TRBJ1-1 17 . TRBV7-9
CASSLAGPTGNTIYF TGTGCCAGCAGTTTGGCGGGCCCTACTGGAAACACCATATATTTT . TRBJ1-3 15 . TRBV28
CASSFGLNTEAFF TGTGCCAGCAGCTTTGGTCTGAACACTGAAGCTTTCTTT . TRBJ1-1 13 . TRBV5-5
CASSPPRTSNEQFF TGTGCCAGCTCACCACCCAGGACTAGCAATGAGCAGTTCTTC . TRBJ2-1 14 TRBD2 TRBV18
CASGLVRAGNYGYTF TGTGCTAGTGGTTTGGTACGGGCAGGGAACTATGGCTACACCTTC once TRBJ1-2 15 . TRBV12-5
CASSFGQGTEAFF TGTGCCAGCAGCTTCGGACAGGGCACTGAAGCTTTCTTT . TRBJ1-1 13 TRBD1 TRBV7-3
CASSHKLNTEAFF TGTGCCAGCAGCCATAAGCTGAACACTGAAGCTTTCTTT . TRBJ1-1 13 . TRBV3-1/TRBV3-2
CASSPNGGRNEKLFF TGCGCCAGCAGCCCAAATGGGGGGCGAAATGAAAAACTGTTTTTT . TRBJ1-4 15 . TRBV5-1
CASSSGTGGTEAFF TGTGCCAGCAGCTCAGGGACAGGGGGCACTGAAGCTTTCTTT . TRBJ1-1 14 . TRBV21-1
CASSQVGDSSGNTIYF TGCGCCAGCAGCCAAGTGGGTGATAGCTCTGGAAACACCATATATTTT . TRBJ1-3 16 . TRBV4-1
CASSYGQGYSNQPQHF TGTGCCAGCAGTTACGGACAGGGGTATAGCAATCAGCCCCAGCATTTT . TRBJ1-5 16 TRBD1 TRBV5-6
CASSLGTGLRIGNQPQHF TGTGCCAGCAGCTTAGGGACAGGGCTCCGTATCGGCAATCAGCCCCAGCATTTT . TRBJ1-5 18 TRBD1 TRBV7-2
CASSAGGKETQYF TGTGCCAGCAGCGCAGGGGGCAAGGAGACCCAGTACTTC . TRBJ2-5 13 TRBD1 TRBV2
CASSSEQGSRYEQYF TGTGCCAGCAGCAGCGAACAGGGAAGCAGGTACGAGCAGTACTTC . TRBJ2-7 15 . TRBV2
CSVEDYGMNTEAFF TGCAGCGTTGAAGATTACGGAATGAACACTGAAGCTTTCTTT . TRBJ1-1 14 . TRBV29-1
CASSLDQGSIQYF TGTGCCAGCAGCTTAGATCAGGGCTCCATTCAGTACTTC . TRBJ2-4 13 . TRBV11-3
CASTGTEAPYSNQPQHF TGTGCCAGCACCGGGACAGAAGCCCCATATAGCAATCAGCCCCAGCATTTT . TRBJ1-5 17 TRBD1 TRBV7-9
CSYAGTSGPASTDTQYF TGCAGCTACGCCGGGACTAGCGGGCCCGCTAGCACAGATACGCAGTATTTT . TRBJ2-3 17 TRBD2 TRBV29-1
CSVDGEERGLGDTEAFF TGCAGCGTTGATGGAGAGGAAAGGGGATTGGGGGACACTGAAGCTTTCTTT . TRBJ1-1 17 . TRBV29-1
CASSLGQGTYNEQFF TGTGCCAGCAGCTTGGGACAGGGAACCTACAATGAGCAGTTCTTC . TRBJ2-1 15 TRBD1 TRBV11-1
CASSLSTWGQFF TGTGCCAGCAGTTTATCGACGTGGGGGCAGTTCTTC . TRBJ2-1 12 . TRBV28
CASSHGLNTGELFF TGTGCCAGCAGCCATGGACTTAACACCGGGGAGCTGTTTTTT few TRBJ2-2 14 . TRBV14
CASSEGLALPYEQYF TGTGCCAGCAGTGAGGGGCTAGCGCTACCCTACGAGCAGTACTTC . TRBJ2-7 15 . TRBV6-1